The TCR beta chain under discussion was sequenced for a study of PD-1 blockade in mismatch repair-deficient tumors (dated by TCRdb to the late 2010s). Notes on the research overall: Between late 2013 and 2016, the trial enrolled 75 to 95 consecutive patients with roughly eleven types of mismatch repair-deficient cancer, all of whom had received prior treatment and were progressing. Deep sequencing of TCR CDR3 regions was used to track tumor-associated T cell clones in peripheral blood of patients responding to PD-1 blockade. Broader findings and caveats from the paper: After pembrolizumab, tumor-resident clones, which were often undetectable in blood before treatment, expanded rapidly and then contracted, generally ahead of radiologic responses.

The germline V gene provides CDR1 SQVTM and CDR2 ANQGSEA. From the cysteine through the phenylalanine, the CDR3 covers 13 amino acids. Kept here is only the CDR3 DNA, which spans 39 bases and is read in frame from base 1. Trimming removed 5 bases from V and 0 bases from J; the gene matches leave 2 bases unexplained. For every enrolled patient, mismatch repair deficiency was confirmed by either polymerase chain reaction or immunohistochemistry. TCR sequencing was performed for a few patients who responded to pembrolizumab therapy. Pembrolizumab PD-1 blockade was prospectively tested in advanced mismatch repair-deficient cancers, regardless of tissue of origin, in the phase II trial. Serial peripheral blood T cell samples were collected before and at multiple times after starting PD-1 blockade. Blood sampling times were reported as weeks after the first pembrolizumab dose. In the case of this clone: The target of this receptor is not known. It has no much larger one-base neighbor in the sample; base qualities were not kept.

Receptor libraries were prepared by the immunoSEQ multiplex PCR assay. TCRdb mirrors the immuneACCESS table, restricted to in-frame sequences. Some clones are absent from its copies; in checked studies, under half trace to an unresolved V gene, and the reason for the others is unknown. Across this sample there are 100,000 or so clones, with 82% seen only once. Of the sample, around 6.6% falls within the top ten clones. The TCR was taken from an adult with mismatch repair-deficient cancer. Sequencing used peripheral blood, obtained approximately 8 months after starting pembrolizumab. The V and J genes are TRBV29-1 and TRBJ2-3; the central 7 bases match TRBD2. The nucleotide sequence is given as TGCAGCGTTTTAGCGGGCAGCACAGATACGCAGTATTTT. Translated, it gives CSVLAGSTDTQYF.